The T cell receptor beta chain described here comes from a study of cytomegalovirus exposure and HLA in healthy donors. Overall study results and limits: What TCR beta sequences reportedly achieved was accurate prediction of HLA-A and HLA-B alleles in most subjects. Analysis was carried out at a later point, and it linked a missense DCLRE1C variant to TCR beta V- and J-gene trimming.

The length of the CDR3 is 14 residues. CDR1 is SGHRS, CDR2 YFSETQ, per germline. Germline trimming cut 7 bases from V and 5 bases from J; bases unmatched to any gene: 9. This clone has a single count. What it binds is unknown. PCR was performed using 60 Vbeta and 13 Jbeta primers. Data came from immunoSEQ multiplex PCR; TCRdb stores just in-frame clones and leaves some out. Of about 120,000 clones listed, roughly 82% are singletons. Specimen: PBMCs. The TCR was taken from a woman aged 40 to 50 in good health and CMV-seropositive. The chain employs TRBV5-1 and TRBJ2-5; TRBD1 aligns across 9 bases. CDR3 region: CASGRQGGQETQYF. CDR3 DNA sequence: TGCGCCAGCGGAAGACAGGGGGGTCAGGAGACCCAGTACTTC.